A single sample gave rise to the 32 T cell receptor beta chains below, sequenced in a study of cytomegalovirus exposure and HLA in healthy donors. PCR employed 60 Vbeta and 13 Jbeta primers. This table comes from immunoSEQ multiplex PCR, and its TCRdb copy is limited to in-frame clones, with some not included. The repertoire includes approximately 54,000 clones, approximately 86% of them detected once, and approximately 2.8% sits in the top ten. Sequencing was performed on PBMCs. All receptors come from a young woman in good health and CMV-seronegative.

This sequence joins TRBV29-1 and TRBJ2-1; D is perhaps TRBD1 (6 bases). V lost 5 bases and J lost 8, with 25 bases in between. Germline V lookup: CDR1 SQVTM, CDR2 ANQGSEA. The CDR3 sequence is 16 residues long. CDR3 in amino acids: CSVYRARAGSSHEQFF. The CDR3, as DNA: TGCAGCGTTTACAGGGCCCGGGCTGGATCGTCCCATGAGCAGTTCTTC.

The rearrangement uses TRBV28 and TRBJ1-1; 8 nucleotides align to TRBD1. With 2 bases clipped from V and 4 bases from J, the junction kept 15 bases outside the gene matches. The CDR3 sequence is 18 residues long. CDR1 is MDHEN, CDR2 SYDVKM, per germline. The DNA for the CDR3 is TGTGCCAGCAGTTTACAGCACGCACGGGGACAGGTGGGCACTGAAGCTTTCTTT. It specifies CASSLQHARGQVGTEAFF.

The rearrangement uses TRBV5-1 and TRBJ2-7, with 8 bases fitting TRBD2. Per the germline V gene, CDR1 is SGHRS and CDR2 is YFSETQ. The CDR3 is 13 amino acids. The trim removed 7 bases at V and 6 bases at J, leaving 9 bases unmatched. This CDR3 reads CASGGRTRTEQYF. The CDR3 coding sequence is TGCGCCAGCGGCGGGAGGACAAGAACCGAGCAGTACTTC.

Written as DNA, the CDR3 is TGTGCCTGGAACCTCGGGACACCGAGCTCCTACGAGCAGTACTTC. It is translated as CAWNLGTPSSYEQYF. This chain uses TRBV30 with TRBJ2-7; D is perhaps TRBD1 (6 bases). The CDR3 length is 15 residues. With 4 bases removed from V and 0 bases from J, the gap between germline ends came to 16 bases. From germline, CDR1 is GTSNPN and CDR2 SVGIG (reference sequence).

The gene calls are TRBV5-1 and TRBJ1-1; D uncertain. The CDR3 totals 15 residues. The V gene lost 4 bases and the J gene lost 3 bases, with 16 bases spanning the gap. CDR1 and CDR2 (germline): SGHRS, YFSETQ. The CDR3: CASSVELTADTEAFF. The CDR3, as DNA: TGCGCCAGCAGCGTGGAACTTACAGCAGACACTGAAGCTTTCTTT.

J is TRBJ2-5 and V is TRBV5-5; TRBD1 aligns across 7 bases. Germline CDR1 SGHKS, CDR2 YYEKEE (reference sequence). J was trimmed by 1 base and V by 4 bases; bases with no gene match: 4. The CDR3 sequence is 14 residues long. CDR3 loop: CASSRGQIQETQYF. In nucleotides, the CDR3 is TGTGCCAGCAGCAGGGGACAGATCCAAGAGACCCAGTACTTC.

The chain carries TRBV6-1 and TRBJ2-6; 14 bases map to TRBD2. The CDR3 length is 19 residues. V lost 1 base and J lost 2; bases outside the gene matches: 4. Germline V lookup: CDR1 MNHNS, CDR2 SASEGT. DNA for the CDR3: TGTGCCAGCAGTGAAGTTGGGACTAGCGGGAGAGCTGGGGCCAACGTCCTGACTTTC. Protein product: CASSEVGTSGRAGANVLTF.

The chain carries TRBV5-3 and TRBJ1-1; a weak D match, TRBD1 (6 bases). TRBV5-3 falls under the ORF class, with uncertain function. V was clipped by 4 bases and J by 4 bases, with 26 bases between them. This CDR3 region has 18 residues. The CDR3 protein is CARSTFSGTRRLGTEAFF. The CDR3 region has the DNA TGTGCCAGAAGCACCTTCTCCGGGACACGGAGACTGGGCACTGAAGCTTTCTTT.

V and J are TRBV6-1 and TRBJ1-1, with 8 bases aligning to TRBD1. Germline V lookup: CDR1 MNHNS, CDR2 SASEGT. The CDR3 extends over 14 amino acids. The J segment lost 6 bases and the V segment lost 6 bases, leaving 9 bases of the junction unmatched. The CDR3 here is CASRKQGEFAEAFF. Written as DNA, the CDR3 is TGTGCCAGCAGGAAACAGGGGGAGTTCGCTGAAGCTTTCTTT.

The chain has TRBV19 and TRBJ2-5, with 12 bases identical to TRBD2. The closer fit of TRBJ2-7 to the DNA end suggests the J call may be wrong. Germline V gene sequence: CDR1 LNHDA, CDR2 SQIVND (reference sequence). The CDR3 consists of 15 residues. DNA for the CDR3: TGTGCCAGTAGTAAAGCACTAGCGGGAGGCGACGAGCAGTACTTC. Residues: CASSKALAGGDEQYF.

The rearrangement links TRBV6-6 to TRBJ2-7; 7 nucleotides align to TRBD1. V lost 7 bases and J lost 3; bases outside the gene matches: 6. The CDR3 is 13 amino acids. CDR1 and CDR2 from the germline V gene are MNHNY and SVGAGI (reference sequence). The CDR3 reads CASTWSGGYEQYF. CDR3 nucleotides: TGTGCCAGCACCTGGTCAGGGGGCTACGAGCAGTACTTC.

The rearrangement joins TRBV9 to TRBJ2-2, with D perhaps TRBD2 (5 bases). The germline CDR1 and CDR2 sequences are SGDLS and YYNGEE. Trimming cost V 7 bases and J 4 bases, with 8 bases left between them. The CDR3 runs 12 residues. The CDR3 region has the DNA TGTGCCAGCTGCCGGGGCACCGGGGAGCTGTTTTTT. It yields the protein CASCRGTGELFF.

This clone appeared a few times. The chain uses TRBV7-9 and TRBJ1-2, with a tentative D call TRBD1 (5 bases). The CDR3 totals 14 residues. CDR1 is SEHNR, CDR2 FQNEAQ, per germline (reference sequence). Trimming cost V 6 bases and J 8 bases, with 19 bases left between them. The CDR3 coding sequence is TGTGCCAGCAGTAACCCGGGGGGGGGAAGAGGCTACACCTTC. It is translated as CASSNPGGGRGYTF.

The chain links TRBV7-2 to TRBJ2-3; 11 bases are a match to TRBD2. Trimming at V came to 2 bases and at J to 0 bases, leaving 4 bases not matched to a gene. This CDR3 has 17 residues. Germline-derived CDR1 and CDR2 are SGHTA and FQGNSA. In DNA, the CDR3 is TGTGCCAGCAGCTTACAGACTAGCGGGACCAGCACAGATACGCAGTATTTT. This codes for CASSLQTSGTSTDTQYF.

This clone has just one count. The chain links TRBV5-6 to TRBJ2-7; TRBD2 agrees at 8 bases. Germline CDR1 is SGHDT and CDR2 is YYEEEE. J lost 5 bases, V lost 4 bases, and 2 bases had no gene match. The length of the CDR3 is 12 residues. CDR3 sequence reads: CASSRGGDEQYF. For the CDR3, the DNA is TGTGCCAGCAGCCGGGGGGGGGACGAGCAGTACTTC.

This rearrangement joins TRBV15 to TRBJ1-3; D ambiguous. Trimming shortened V by 4 bases and J by 3 bases, and 16 bases separated the two germline ends. CDR1 is LNHNV and CDR2 is YYDKDF in the germline V gene (reference sequence). This CDR3 is built from 16 residues. The CDR3 nucleotides are TGTGCCACCAGCATGGGAGGGCTCAACAGTGGAAACACCATATATTTT. Its translation is CATSMGGLNSGNTIYF.

This clone turned up a few times. The chain has TRBV19 and TRBJ1-1; 8 bases align to TRBD1. The CDR3 is made up of 15 amino acids. V was clipped by 5 bases and J by 0 bases; unmatched bases: 5. The germline CDR1 and CDR2 sequences are LNHDA and SQIVND (reference sequence). The CDR3 bases are TGTGCCAGTAGTTACCGGACAGGGATGAACACTGAAGCTTTCTTT. Its translation: CASSYRTGMNTEAFF.

The rearrangement links TRBV27 to TRBJ2-7; 11 bases align to TRBD1. V was clipped by 7 bases and J by 5 bases; unmatched bases: 10. Germline CDR1 and CDR2: MNHEY and SMNVEV (reference sequence). The CDR3 covers 15 residues. CDR3 in amino acids: CASTWGDRGTHEQYF. CDR3 nucleotide sequence: TGTGCCAGCACCTGGGGGGACAGGGGGACCCACGAGCAGTACTTC.

Turning to this clone: The junction and the germline gene differ at one end; a read error may be behind it. The genes are TRBV27 and TRBJ2-4; perhaps TRBD2 as D (6 bases). The CDR3 spans 17 residues. The germline V gene encodes CDR1 MNHEY and CDR2 SMNVEV (reference sequence). CDR3 loop: CASPRRGRTLAKNSQYF. The CDR3 DNA reads TGTGCCAGCCCCCGTCGGGGACGGACACTAGCCAAAAACAGTCAGTACTTC.

This chain links TRBV6-1 with TRBJ2-1, with unresolved D. The CDR3 spans 12 residues. The germline V and J ends were trimmed by 5 bases and 8 bases, with 10 bases remaining between them. Germline loops: CDR1 MNHNS, CDR2 SASEGT. The CDR3 reads CASSFDGYEQFF. CDR3 DNA sequence: TGTGCCAGCAGTTTCGACGGGTATGAGCAGTTCTTC.

The chain has TRBV30 and TRBJ1-6, with D tentatively TRBD1 (5 bases). The CDR3 runs 14 residues. The V gene lost 2 bases and the J gene lost 8 bases, with 13 bases spanning the gap. CDR1 and CDR2 from the germline V gene are GTSNPN and SVGIG (reference sequence). CDR3 sequence: CAWSTGLRDSPLHF. The CDR3, as DNA: TGTGCCTGGAGTACAGGATTGCGAGATTCACCCCTCCACTTT.

The chain couples TRBV30 to TRBJ1-2, with D possibly TRBD1 on 5 matching bases. Germline assignment: CDR1 GTSNPN and CDR2 SVGIG (reference sequence). The CDR3 sequence is 12 residues long. Trimming shortened V by 5 bases and J by 0 bases, and 7 bases separated the two germline ends. The DNA of the CDR3 is TGTGCCTGGGGGGCCACTAACTATGGCTACACCTTC. Its translation is CAWGATNYGYTF.

The genes are TRBV16 and TRBJ1-2, with 7 positions matching TRBD1. The ends lost 2 bases at V and 7 bases at J; junction bases unmatched: 10. Germline V gene sequence: CDR1 KGHSY, CDR2 FQNENV. The length of the CDR3 is 15 residues. CDR3 region: CASSQGAAGGIGYTF. The CDR3 nucleotides are TGTGCCAGCAGCCAAGGGGCGGCAGGGGGTATTGGCTACACCTTC.

The chain links TRBV18 to TRBJ1-5, with 8 bases lining up with TRBD1. The junction had 9 bases not matched to a gene; V was cut back by 6 bases and J by 5 bases. Germline lookup yields CDR1 KGHSH and CDR2 LQKENI. The length of the CDR3 is 15 residues. CDR3 sequence (DNA): TGTGCCAGCTCCCGCCTTCCCAGGGGGCATCAGCCCCAGCATTTT. It encodes CASSRLPRGHQPQHF.

The chain employs TRBV27 and TRBJ2-3, with 8 bases that match TRBD2. With V trimmed by 5 bases and J by 1 base, 8 bases remained unmatched. This CDR3 has 16 residues. Germline values: CDR1 MNHEY, CDR2 SMNVEV (reference sequence). CDR3 nucleotides: TGTGCCAGCAGTGTCCAGCGGGAGTGGGGCACAGATACGCAGTATTTT. Its translation: CASSVQREWGTDTQYF.

J is TRBJ2-7 and V is TRBV9, with 8 bases fitting TRBD2. The CDR3 covers 15 residues. Germline CDR1 SGDLS, CDR2 YYNGEE. The ends lost 0 bases at V and 6 bases at J; junction bases unmatched: 8. The CDR3 loop reads CASSVDSGELGEQYF. CDR3 in DNA: TGTGCCAGCAGCGTAGATAGCGGGGAGCTAGGCGAGCAGTACTTC.

The gene calls are TRBV5-1 and TRBJ2-3; no reliable D call. Per germline, CDR1 SGHRS and CDR2 YFSETQ. This CDR3 comprises 15 residues. Trimming removed 0 bases at V and 5 bases at J, with 13 bases between. CDR3 sequence reads: CASSLANGFGDTQYF. For the CDR3, the DNA is TGCGCCAGCAGCTTGGCGAACGGGTTTGGAGATACGCAGTATTTT.

The rearrangement links TRBV5-1 to TRBJ1-2; unclear D gene. V lost 0 bases to trimming and J lost 3 bases, with 6 bases between them. The CDR3 has 13 residues. Germline V lookup: CDR1 SGHRS, CDR2 YFSETQ. The CDR3: CASSLAEDYGYTF. The CDR3 coding sequence is TGCGCCAGCAGCTTGGCGGAGGACTATGGCTACACCTTC.

The chain joins TRBV11-2 to TRBJ2-5; TRBD2 aligns across 9 bases. V was pared by 1 base and J by 0 bases, with 12 bases of the junction left unmatched. Germline V lookup: CDR1 SGHAT, CDR2 FQNNGV. The CDR3 is made up of 19 amino acids. CDR3 DNA: TGTGCCAGCAGCTTAGGTGTGGTTAAGGCTAGCGGGAACCAAGAGACCCAGTACTTC. Its translation is CASSLGVVKASGNQETQYF.

V gene TRBV6-4 combines with J gene TRBJ2-1, with 9 bases lining up with TRBD2. The CDR3 is 15 amino acids. The germline CDR1 and CDR2 sequences are MRHNA and SNTAGT. V trimming: 0 bases; J trimming: 8 bases; junction bases outside the gene matches: 5. For the CDR3, the DNA is TGTGCCAGCAGTGACTCTAGCGGGAGTATGGATGAGCAGTTCTTC. Its translation: CASSDSSGSMDEQFF.

The V call is TRBV5-6, the J call TRBJ2-7, with D possibly matching TRBD2 (5 bases). Germline V gene sequence: CDR1 SGHDT, CDR2 YYEEEE. The CDR3 extends over 12 amino acids. V was clipped by 4 bases and J by 4 bases, with 9 bases between them. Here the CDR3 reads CASSMGAYEQYF. The DNA of the CDR3 is TGTGCCAGCAGCATGGGAGCGTACGAGCAGTACTTC.

The chain joins TRBV10-3 to TRBJ2-5; TRBD2 matches at 10 bases. The end of the DNA aligns better with TRBJ2-7, so the J call may be wrong. This CDR3 contains 15 residues. Germline values: CDR1 ENHRY, CDR2 SYGVKD. Here the CDR3 DNA reads TGTGCCATCGGGACGGGACTAGCGAGCTCCTACGAGCAGTACTTC. As protein: CAIGTGLASSYEQYF.